This T cell receptor beta chain is drawn from a study of T-cell memory formation after mild COVID-19. About the research overall: Most TCR clusters belonged to a single donor.

TCRdb analysed the 5' RACE reads with MiXCR anew, one entry per CDR3 protein. The sample lists roughly 200,000 distinct CDR3 sequences, over 20% occurring once. Notes on this clonotype: The antigen is not known.

Study-wide results and limits: Mainly CM and EM harbored the contracting CD4+ clones; mainly EMRA harbored the CD8+ ones. Clones contracting across day 15 to 85 had a balanced CD4/CD8 profile; later expanding clones leaned CD4+.

V lost 0 bases, J lost 3 bases, and 9 bases lay in between. Per germline, CDR1 SGHRS and CDR2 YFSETQ. The CDR3 consists of 14 residues. The receptor was derived from an adult woman who had mild COVID-19 (a few samples of this study predate the infection). Cell type and time point are not known. This chain joins TRBV5-1 and TRBJ1-1; D not certain. Material for sequencing was PBMCs or a T cell subset sorted from them (not recorded which). The DNA for the CDR3 is TGCGCCAGCAGCTTGGTGGAGGGCTACACTGAAGCTTTCTTT. Protein: CASSLVEGYTEAFF.